The clone carrying this T cell receptor beta chain was seen repeatedly, ten times or more. Its antigen is unidentified. Each single cDNA molecule received a unique molecular identifier. TCRdb redid the calling of the 5' RACE reads with MiXCR, one entry per CDR3 protein. The table shows about 18,000 distinct CDR3 sequences, with over 5% occurring only once. The source of the sample is a study of early T cells in non-severe SARS-CoV-2 infection. Study results and caveats: VDJdb-based matching was biased toward anti-spike CD8 responses and missed private and CD4 specificities.

The CDR3 length is 13 residues. V gave up 8 bases and J gave up 2 bases, with 12 bases separating them. CDR1 is MNHNS and CDR2 is SASEGT in the germline V gene. Sequencing input: whole blood. This receptor was taken from an adult who was a healthcare worker with PCR-confirmed SARS-CoV-2 infection or an uninfected control (not recorded which). V and J are TRBV6-1 and TRBJ1-1; D is perhaps TRBD1 (5 bases). Here the CDR3 reads CASGMTVNTEAFF. The CDR3 DNA follows: TGTGCCAGCGGGATGACAGTCAACACTGAAGCTTTCTTT.